Reported below is one T cell receptor beta chain. Its antigen is not identified. A read error may produce the germline difference seen at one junction end. This CDR3 spans 12 amino acids. Germline CDR1 is SGHAT and CDR2 is FQNNGV. The sample originates from a study of cytomegalovirus exposure and HLA in healthy donors. Study-level findings and limits: It was reportedly the case that the classifier diagnosed cytomegalovirus status with high specificity and sensitivity. The study recorded about 160 TCR beta chains that were cytomegalovirus-associated. In vitro checks showed that a few CMV-associated chains really do target CMV antigens.

The donors were part of the validation cohort, which consisted of 120 subjects and was separate from the first cohort of roughly 620 subjects. Profiled with immunoSEQ multiplex PCR; TCRdb holds only in-frame clones, not every one. Of under 95,000 clones listed, approximately 90% were seen once; the top ten hold about 2.2%. The V call is TRBV11-2, the J call TRBJ2-7; 10 bases are a match to TRBD1. The clonotype comes from a man aged 25 to 40 in good health and CMV-seronegative. The sequenced material came from PBMCs. The CDR3 DNA follows: TGTGCCAGCTCCCGGGACAGGGGACCCCCCGACTTC. The encoded protein is CASSRDRGPPDF.